One sample yielded the 20 T cell receptor beta chains listed below, sequenced in a study of blood T cells in healthy people across ages. A second PCR, run for about 7 to 11 cycles, used a sample-barcoded 5' primer plus a J-beta primer mix. TCRdb re-called the 5' RACE reads with MiXCR, one entry per CDR3 protein. In the table there are hundreds of thousands of distinct CDR3 sequences, more than 45% of which are singletons. Source material: blood. These receptors were obtained from a man aged 25 to 40 in good health.

A few counts support this clonotype. CDR3 protein: CASSSTGFFWGYTF. CDR3 coding DNA: TGTGCCAGCAGTTCTACAGGGTTTTTCTGGGGCTACACCTTC. The J gene is TRBJ1-2, the V gene TRBV27, with a tentative D call TRBD1 (6 bases). Per the germline V gene, CDR1 is MNHEY and CDR2 is SMNVEV (reference sequence). V was pared by 4 bases and J by 8 bases, with 17 bases between. This CDR3 has 14 residues.

The chain has TRBV12-3 or TRBV12-4 and TRBJ2-3; D unclear. The CDR3 has 11 residues. The ends were cut back, 6 bases at V and 5 bases at J, with 6 bases in the middle. CDR3 protein: CASRIGDTQYF. In DNA form, the CDR3 reads TGTGCCAGCAGGATAGGAGATACGCAGTATTTT.

This clonotype came up a few times. The rearrangement uses TRBV5-6 and TRBJ1-2; D may be TRBD1 (5 bases). Germline CDR1 reads SGHDT; CDR2 reads YYEEEE. V lost 4 bases, J lost 4 bases, and 14 bases lay in between. The CDR3 length is 14 residues. The CDR3 DNA reads TGTGCCAGCAGCAGCCCCGGGACGGGCTATGGCTACACCTTC. It specifies CASSSPGTGYGYTF.

Only a few counts were recorded for this clonotype. The chain is built from TRBV29-1 and TRBJ2-3; TRBD1 matches 7 bases. CDR1 is SQVTM and CDR2 is ANQGSEA in the germline V gene. J was trimmed by 2 bases and V by 6 bases; bases with no gene match: 5. The CDR3 consists of 13 residues. CDR3 residues: CSVRDRDTDTQYF. The CDR3 DNA is TGCAGCGTAAGGGACAGAGACACAGATACGCAGTATTTT.

The chain has TRBV9 and TRBJ2-1; 11 nucleotides align to TRBD2. J gave up 8 bases and V 4 bases, and 5 bases lay outside the gene matches. The CDR3 consists of 14 residues. The germline gives CDR1 SGDLS, CDR2 YYNGEE. The chain's CDR3 is CASSPSGRRDEQFF. For the CDR3, the DNA is TGTGCCAGCAGCCCTAGCGGGAGGCGGGATGAGCAGTTCTTC.

This clonotype appeared a few times. The J gene is TRBJ2-5, the V gene TRBV7-2; TRBD2 matches at 8 bases. The J call may be mistaken, given a closer DNA end match to TRBJ2-7. The germline CDR1 and CDR2 sequences are SGHTA and FQGNSA. This CDR3 comprises 14 residues. This CDR3 reads CASRLALAGYEQYF. The CDR3, as DNA: TGTGCCAGCAGACTAGCCCTAGCGGGTTACGAGCAGTACTTC.

The V and J genes are TRBV13 and TRBJ2-4, with D possibly TRBD1 on 6 matching bases. The last part of the DNA fits TRBJ2-7 better; the J call may be wrong. Germline V gene sequence: CDR1 PRHDT, CDR2 FYEKMQ (reference sequence). The CDR3 has 14 amino acids. Here the CDR3 DNA reads TGTGCCAGCAGCCTCGACAGGTGGACATACGAGCAGTACTTC. It is translated as CASSLDRWTYEQYF.

This chain links TRBV12-3 or TRBV12-4 with TRBJ1-5; 8 nucleotides match TRBD1. Trimming at V came to 6 bases and at J to 2 bases, leaving 3 bases not matched to a gene. CDR3 size: 14 residues. The CDR3 protein is CASSQTGGNQPQHF. As DNA, the CDR3 is TGTGCCAGCAGCCAGACAGGGGGCAATCAGCCCCAGCATTTT.

The V call is TRBV28, the J call TRBJ2-6; the D gene could be TRBD1 or TRBD2 (6 bases each). The V gene lost 10 bases and the J gene lost 0 bases, with 10 bases spanning the gap. The CDR3 consists of 14 residues. Germline-derived CDR1 and CDR2 are MDHEN and SYDVKM. CDR3 DNA sequence: TGTGCCATCAGGGGAGGCTCTGGGGCCAACGTCCTGACTTTC. Its translation is CAIRGGSGANVLTF.

The rearrangement links TRBV5-4 to TRBJ2-2, with 11 nucleotides matching TRBD2. V gave up 4 bases and J gave up 2 bases; unmatched junction bases: 4. This CDR3 comprises 16 residues. Germline V gene lookup returns CDR1 SGHNT and CDR2 YYREEE (reference sequence). CDR3 nucleotides: TGTGCCAGCAGCCCGGGACTAGCGGTTAACACCGGGGAGCTGTTTTTT. Its translation: CASSPGLAVNTGELFF.

This clonotype has ten or more counts. The chain joins TRBV20-1 to TRBJ2-4; TRBD1 agrees at 10 bases. The J call may be incorrect, as the DNA end agrees better with TRBJ2-7. This CDR3 region has 14 residues. Germline-derived CDR1 and CDR2 are DFQATT and SNEGSKA (reference sequence). In DNA form, the CDR3 reads TGCAGTGCTTCCCGCCGGGACAGGGGCTACGAGCAGTACTTC. Protein sequence: CSASRRDRGYEQYF.

This clonotype occurred a few times. The rearrangement links TRBV12-3 or TRBV12-4 to TRBJ1-2; D is undetermined. This CDR3 has 12 residues. Deletions cut 5 bases from V and 0 bases from J, with 4 bases between. The DNA for the CDR3 is TGTGCCAGCAGTGAAGCTAACTATGGCTACACCTTC. Its protein is CASSEANYGYTF.

This clonotype is a singleton in its sample. The chain uses TRBV7-9 and TRBJ2-4; 11 nucleotides line up with TRBD2. CDR1 is SEHNR and CDR2 is FQNEAQ in the germline V gene (reference sequence). This CDR3 is built from 15 residues. The V and J ends lost 1 base and 13 bases, in that order; junction bases with no gene match: 9. The CDR3 is CASSLDSGRAYEQYF. The CDR3 DNA follows: TGTGCCAGCAGCTTAGATAGCGGGAGGGCCTATGAGCAGTACTTC.

This chain links TRBV5-1 with TRBJ2-1, with TRBD2 matching over 9 bases. Germline CDR1 is SGHRS and CDR2 is YFSETQ. Trimming at V came to 2 bases and at J to 10 bases, leaving 7 bases not matched to a gene. CDR3 size: 14 residues. The CDR3 region has the DNA TGCGCCAGCAGCTTCGTCGCGGGGGGGCAGGAGCAGTTCTTC. Translation gives CASSFVAGGQEQFF.

The chain couples TRBV18 to TRBJ2-5; D perhaps matches TRBD2 (5 bases). Germline CDR1 reads KGHSH; CDR2 reads LQKENI. This CDR3 comprises 13 residues. V lost 2 bases and J lost 5, with 9 bases in between. In nucleotides, the CDR3 is TGTGCCAGCTCACCAGAGGGAGAGGAGACCCAGTACTTC. This encodes CASSPEGEETQYF. Supplemented by reference TRBV18 and TRBJ2-5, the full variable domain reads NAGVMQNPRHLVRRRGQEARLRCSPMKGHSHVYWYRQLPEEGLKFMVYLQKENIIDESGMPKERFSAEFPKEGPSILRIQQVVRGDSAAYFCASSPEGEETQYFGPGTRLLVL.

The chain links TRBV7-2 to TRBJ2-7; 7 nucleotides agree with TRBD2. Germline V gene data show CDR1 as SGHTA and CDR2 as FQGNSA. The CDR3 length is 16 residues. J gave up 2 bases and V 0 bases, and 7 bases lay outside the gene matches. The DNA for the CDR3 is TGTGCCAGCAGCTTAGCGGGAGGGTACTCGACCTACGAGCAGTACTTC. The encoded protein is CASSLAGGYSTYEQYF.

This clonotype has at least ten counts. The rearrangement uses TRBV11-3 and TRBJ2-1; D may be TRBD2 (6 bases). V dropped 2 bases and J dropped 3 bases, with 11 bases sitting between them. The CDR3 has 15 amino acids. The germline V gene encodes CDR1 SGHNT and CDR2 YENEEA. CDR3 sequence reads: CASSLRSGDYNEQFF. CDR3 bases: TGTGCCAGCAGCTTACGTAGCGGAGACTACAATGAGCAGTTCTTC.

This sequence joins TRBV20-1 and TRBJ2-7; 9 bases are shared with TRBD1. Germline values: CDR1 DFQATT, CDR2 SNEGSKA (reference sequence). CDR3 size: 14 residues. Trimming removed 5 bases from V and 2 bases from J; junction bases left unmatched: 7. The CDR3 DNA follows: TGCAGTGCTGGGAGGGGACAGGGAGCCTACGAGCAGTACTTC. It specifies CSAGRGQGAYEQYF.

This chain joins TRBV7-2 and TRBJ1-1; 9 bases match TRBD1. V shed 4 bases, J shed 7 bases, and the junction held 7 bases outside the gene matches. CDR1 and CDR2 from the germline V gene are SGHTA and FQGNSA. This CDR3 contains 14 residues. The CDR3 loop is CASSSPGQGVEAFF. In DNA form, the CDR3 reads TGTGCCAGCAGCTCCCCGGGACAGGGAGTTGAAGCTTTCTTT. Supplemented by reference TRBV7-2 and TRBJ1-1, the full variable domain reads GAGVSQSPSNKVTEKGKDVELRCDPISGHTALYWYRQSLGQGLEFLIYFQGNSAPDKSGLPSDRFSAERTGGSVSTLTIQRTQQEDSAVYLCASSSPGQGVEAFFGQGTRLTVV.

This clonotype was observed a few times. The V and J genes are TRBV2 and TRBJ2-7, with 12 positions matching TRBD2. Germline assignment: CDR1 SNHLY and CDR2 FYNNEI. The CDR3 runs 18 residues. The V segment lost 4 bases and the J segment 7 bases; nucleotides outside the gene matches: 17. CDR3 protein: CASSGAGPSGRGYNEQYF. CDR3 bases: TGTGCCAGCAGTGGGGCCGGACCTAGCGGGAGGGGGTACAATGAGCAGTACTTC.